This T cell receptor (beta chain) was observed in a study of blood T cell repertoires in COVID-19 (dated by TCRdb to the early 2020s). The study in broad terms: Samples covering the acute and convalescent phases of COVID-19 were provided by collaborators in the United States, Italy and Spain. The prospective study material was composed of cDNA or gDNA derived from T cells, B-cell-depleted T cells, or PBMCs. The dataset comprised deeply sampled blood TCRbeta repertoires from subjects exposed to, actively infected with, or recovered from COVID-19. The repertoires were released in a freely available public database meant as a resource for research on the immune response to SARS-CoV-2. Samples came from the ongoing ImmuneRACE study (first 160 participants) plus 1,254 subjects from 6 global collaborators. The sample metadata nearly always contained a de-identified subject ID, COVID-19 status, age in years and sex. HLA class I and class II types, where available, came from metadata supplied by the sample provider rather than from assay-based typing.

Each collaborating institution followed its own protocols to collect whole blood in K2EDTA tubes. For TCRbeta analysis, collaborators shipped samples as frozen whole blood, isolated PBMCs, or DNA extracted from either of those sample types. What the study reported, not specific to this receptor: How much clinical and demographic metadata was included differed by source and by participant, and the metadata was provided uncurated.

On this clone: Its antigen remains unidentified. Per-base qualities were not stored, and no clone one base away is much larger.

The immunoSEQ Assay, a bias-controlled multiplex PCR, was used to amplify TCRbeta CDR3 regions from genomic DNA. As for how the authors treated the data: The number of nucleated cells in each sample was estimated from the amplification of reference gene primers within the assay. Sequence reads were collapsed and filtered to measure the absolute abundance of every unique TCRbeta CDR3 rearrangement. Productive Simpson clonality was computed per sample as the square root of Simpson's diversity index over productive rearrangements. Held by TCRdb, this immuneACCESS table contains in-frame sequences only and omits some clones. Under half of the omission traces to an unresolved V gene where checked; the cause of the rest is unknown. Clonal size and the V and J genes are those of that table, whereas D and trimming came from the DNA. The sample table shows fewer than 250,000 clones, and 80% to 90% are seen once. Under 5% of the sample is taken by the ten largest.

Including cysteine and phenylalanine, the CDR3 has 15 amino acids. Kept here is only the CDR3 DNA, which spans 45 bases and is read in frame from base 1. According to the germline V gene, CDR1 reads SGHDT and CDR2 reads YYEEEE. The junction shows trimming of 1 base on V and 3 bases on J, plus 13 bases between the germline ends. Sequencing was performed on peripheral blood. This sequence originates from a man in his forties or fifties with acute or convalescent COVID-19. The receptor chain draws on TRBV5-6 and TRBJ1-1; TRBD1 is a possible D gene, resting on 6 matching bases. The nucleotide sequence reads TGTGCCAGCAGCTTGATACAGGGTAGGTACACTGAAGCTTTCTTT. This translates into CASSLIQGRYTEAFF.